Given below is one T cell receptor beta chain in context. This clonotype occurred a few times. Its antigen has not been determined. No much larger clone is present one base from it, and per-base qualities are unavailable. Sequencing instrument: Illumina NovaSeq 6000. TCR cDNA was synthesized by 5'RACE template switching, which introduced a universal primer site and unique molecular identifiers. Priming of cDNA synthesis was performed from both the TCR alpha and TCR beta constant segments. Library amplification involved two PCR steps, and the second step added sample barcodes and sequencing adapters. Sequencing of libraries was done on Illumina HiSeq 2500 (2x100 bp) or NovaSeq (2x150 bp). As for the original processing: MIGEC was used to demultiplex reads and collapse the reads into UMI consensus sequences, and MiXCR was used for V(D)J alignment. Using edgeR on replicate PBMC samples, clonotypes were called vaccine-responding if FDR was below 0.01 and the log2 fold change was above 5 up to day 15. Each bulk clonotype received a CD4 or CD8 identity based on whether the sequenced CD4 or CD8 repertoire contained that clonotype at higher abundance. In TCRdb, the public reads were trimmed at Q25 with fastp and aligned with MiXCR, with productive beta chains retained. Rows are unified per CDR3 protein, each entry keeping the most common DNA and genes. TCRdb's processing, not the authors' own work, is the source of the V and J calls. Recorded for this sample are some 250,000 distinct CDR3 sequences; approximately 3.5% of them occurred a single time. In total, the top ten clones hold 15% to 20% of the sample.

This sample stems from a study of T cells after yellow fever vaccination (dated 2019 in TCRdb). With respect to the entire study: The SMART-Seq v4 Ultra Low Input RNA kit was used to prepare libraries from fractions with low cell numbers. Bulk TCR alpha and beta repertoires were sequenced longitudinally to track T-cell clones before and after primary and booster YFV17D yellow fever vaccination. The cohort comprised two healthy male donors, one aged 18 to 29 and one aged 30 to 40 years. Blood samples were taken at several timepoints before and after primary and secondary immunization, and bulk PBMC replicates and cell subsets were isolated.

On the study overall, not on this receptor specifically: After the booster, most clones that had expanded after primary vaccination were detected again (around 96% of CD4 and 88% of CD8), suggesting broad maintenance of memory. Because abundant contaminating clonotypes from the bulk population could be contained in FACS-sorted repertoires, computational filtering was required. Compared with the primary T-cell response, the secondary T-cell response was faster but weaker, reaching its peak on day 5 rather than on day 15. Only a couple of donors were included in the study, so the extent to which the findings can be generalized is limited. A small share of clonotypes was detected in both CD4 and CD8 compartments, with the overlap likely arising from convergent recombination.

The treatment or condition tag for this specimen amounts to: live attenuated yellow fever vaccine strain. Two biological replicates of bulk PBMCs were collected at each blood-draw timepoint. A standard Ficoll-Paque protocol was used to isolate PBMCs from peripheral blood. TriZol was used to extract RNA from bulk PBMCs, from CD4 and CD8 fractions, and from dextramer-positive and dextramer-negative fractions. V trim: 2 bases; J trim: 4 bases; unmatched bases: 4. Its CDR3 holds 15 amino acids, cysteine through phenylalanine. The only DNA kept is the CDR3, 45 bases in frame from the first base. The germline V gene provides CDR1 SGHVS and CDR2 FNYEAQ.

The sample consisted of PBMCs, taken 15 days after the yellow fever booster vaccination. The chain is encoded by TRBV7-6 joined to TRBJ2-5, and 10 bases in between align with TRBD1. This receptor was taken from a man aged 18 to 30 who received the YFV17D yellow fever vaccine. The CDR3 in this case is CASSLPGQGLETQYF. The nucleotide sequence is TGTGCCAGCAGCTTACCGGGACAGGGGTTAGAGACCCAGTACTTC.